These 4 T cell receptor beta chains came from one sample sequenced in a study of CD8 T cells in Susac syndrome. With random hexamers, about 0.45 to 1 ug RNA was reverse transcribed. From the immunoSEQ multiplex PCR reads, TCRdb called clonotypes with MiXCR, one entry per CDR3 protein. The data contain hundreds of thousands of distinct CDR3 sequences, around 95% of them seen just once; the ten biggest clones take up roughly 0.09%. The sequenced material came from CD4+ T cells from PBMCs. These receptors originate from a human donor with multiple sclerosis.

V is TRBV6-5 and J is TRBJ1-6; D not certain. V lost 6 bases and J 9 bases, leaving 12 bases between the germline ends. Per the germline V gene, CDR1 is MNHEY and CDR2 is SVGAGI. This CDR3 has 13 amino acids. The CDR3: CASSSFEGSPLHF. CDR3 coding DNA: TGTGCCAGCAGCTCATTCGAAGGTTCACCCCTCCACTTT.

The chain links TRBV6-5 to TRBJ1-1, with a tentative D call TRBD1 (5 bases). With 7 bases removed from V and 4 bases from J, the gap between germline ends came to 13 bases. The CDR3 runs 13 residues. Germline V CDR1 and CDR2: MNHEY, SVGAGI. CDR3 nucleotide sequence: TGTGCCAGCAATTTTGGGGGGAGCACTGAAGCTTTCTTT. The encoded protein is CASNFGGSTEAFF.

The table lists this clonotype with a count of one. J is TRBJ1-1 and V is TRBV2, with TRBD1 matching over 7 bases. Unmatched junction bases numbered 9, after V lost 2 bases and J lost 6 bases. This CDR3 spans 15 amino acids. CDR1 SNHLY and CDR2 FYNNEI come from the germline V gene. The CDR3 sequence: CASSEIGTVVAEAFF. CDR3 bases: TGTGCCAGCAGTGAAATAGGGACAGTGGTCGCTGAAGCTTTCTTT. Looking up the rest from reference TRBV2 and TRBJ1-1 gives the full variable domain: EPEVTQTPSHQVTQMGQEVILRCVPISNHLYFYWYRQILGQKVEFLVSFYNNEISEKSEIFDDQFSVERPDGSNFTLKIRSTKLEDSAMYFCASSEIGTVVAEAFFGQGTRLTVV.

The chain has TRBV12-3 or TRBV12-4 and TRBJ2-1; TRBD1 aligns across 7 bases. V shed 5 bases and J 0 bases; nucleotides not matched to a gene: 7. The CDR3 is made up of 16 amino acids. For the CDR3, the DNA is TGTGCCAGCAGTACCAGGACAGGTAGCTCCTACAATGAGCAGTTCTTC. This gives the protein CASSTRTGSSYNEQFF.